Ten or more counts support the clone carrying this TCR beta chain. Its target is unknown. The sample originates from a study of CD8 T cells in ankylosing spondylitis. TCRdb passed the 5' RACE reads through MiXCR, listing each CDR3 protein once. The repertoire has fewer than 250,000 distinct CDR3 sequences, roughly 10% of them found once; the top ten carry 2.6%. Notes on the study in general: For ankylosing spondylitis blood, a TCR beta motif of about eight highly homologous variants appeared characteristic. The clones that were linked to disease were reported to be significantly enriched in matched synovial fluid samples from ankylosing spondylitis patients. Researchers report that disease-linked clones proved CD8+ and relatively rare in peripheral blood. Prior work had noted some motif variants in reactive arthritis blood and synovial fluid.

The CDR3 spans 13 residues. V lost 5 bases, J lost 9 bases, and 14 bases lay in between. Germline lookup yields CDR1 SGHDN and CDR2 FVKESK. The chain has TRBV14 and TRBJ2-1; D not resolved. Specimen: blood, either unsorted or a sorted T cell fraction (not recorded which). This clonotype originated in a male donor with ankylosing spondylitis or in good health (not recorded which). The DNA for the CDR3 is TGTGCCAGCAGCTCTCGGACCGAGAGTGAGCAGTTCTTC. This sequence encodes CASSSRTESEQFF.